Listed here are 5 T cell receptor beta chains from one sample, sequenced in a study of beta chain features in type 1 diabetes. Sequencing targeted expressed TCRB transcripts, as all isolated RNA had been reverse transcribed. Some clones are missing from TCRdb's copy, which holds only in-frame ones; the method was immunoSEQ multiplex PCR. The sample carries a few hundred thousand clones, 12% to 15% recorded once. The specimen was central memory CD4+ T cells from blood. All receptors derive from a man aged 30-40 years in good health.

The chain has TRBV7-2 and TRBJ1-6; D may be TRBD1 (5 bases). Germline V lookup: CDR1 SGHTA, CDR2 FQGNSA. V was clipped by 6 bases and J by 10 bases, with 13 bases between them. The CDR3 consists of 13 residues. The CDR3 protein is CASRPIGGSPLHF. CDR3 nucleotides: TGTGCCAGCAGGCCGATCGGGGGATCACCCCTCCACTTT.

The sample holds a few counts of this clone. The chain uses TRBV7-2 and TRBJ2-4; TRBD1 matches 10 bases. In germline, CDR1 is SGHTA, CDR2 FQGNSA. The CDR3 has 15 amino acids. The V and J ends lost 3 bases and 1 base, in that order; junction bases with no gene match: 0. CDR3 coding DNA: TGTGCCAGCAGCTTGGACAGGGGGGCCAAAAACATTCAGTACTTC. Amino acids: CASSLDRGAKNIQYF.

This clone was counted a few times. Other nucleotide sequences in the sample specify the same CDR3. CDR3 sequence: CASSQDSPNTEAFF. As DNA, the CDR3 is TGTGCCAGCAGCCAAGACAGCCCGAACACTGAAGCTTTCTTT. This rearrangement joins TRBV14 to TRBJ1-1; D ambiguous. This CDR3 is 14 amino acids long. Germline values: CDR1 SGHDN, CDR2 FVKESK. V was trimmed by 0 bases and J by 1 base, leaving 6 bases between them.

This clone was seen a few times. This rearrangement joins TRBV10-3 to TRBJ2-3; TRBD1 aligns across 12 bases. Germline CDR1 is ENHRY and CDR2 is SYGVKD. CDR3 length: 17 residues. V lost 0 bases and J lost 6; bases outside the gene matches: 7. In nucleotides, the CDR3 is TGTGCCATCAGTGAGTCGCAGGGACAGGGGGCATGGGATACGCAGTATTTT. Protein sequence: CAISESQGQGAWDTQYF.

The genes are TRBV7-2 and TRBJ1-1; 7 bases are shared with TRBD1. This CDR3 is built from 11 residues. J gave up 5 bases and V 10 bases, and 4 bases lay outside the gene matches. Germline V lookup: CDR1 SGHTA, CDR2 FQGNSA. CDR3: CAISGGTEAFF. CDR3 coding DNA: TGTGCCATCTCAGGGGGAACTGAAGCTTTCTTT.